This T cell receptor beta chain appears in the sequencing data of a study of blood T cells in healthy people across ages. Notes on the study in general: A strong correlation was found between TCR beta diversity and the percentage of naive T cells.

Alongside a J-beta primer mix, a sample-barcoded 5' primer served in a second PCR lasting about 7 to 11 cycles. Each cDNA molecule was tagged by a template-switch adaptor that had 12 random nucleotides. TCRdb re-called the 5' RACE reads with MiXCR, one entry per CDR3 protein. The sample lists under 1,000,000 distinct CDR3 sequences, around 36% seen once, with 10% to 15% in the top ten. Each donor's blood draw was 8.5 to 10 milliliters of peripheral blood. As regards this clonotype: Its antigen is unknown.

Germline V gene lookup returns CDR1 MNHNY and CDR2 SVGAGI (reference sequence). The V end lost 7 bases, the J end lost 6 bases, and 7 bases lay between the germline ends. The CDR3 spans 11 residues. The sequence was collected from a man younger than 35 in good health. The rearrangement joins TRBV6-6 to TRBJ1-5; D not resolved. Input material: blood. The CDR3 is CASKAGQPQHF. CDR3 DNA sequence: TGTGCCAGCAAGGCAGGTCAGCCCCAGCATTTT.